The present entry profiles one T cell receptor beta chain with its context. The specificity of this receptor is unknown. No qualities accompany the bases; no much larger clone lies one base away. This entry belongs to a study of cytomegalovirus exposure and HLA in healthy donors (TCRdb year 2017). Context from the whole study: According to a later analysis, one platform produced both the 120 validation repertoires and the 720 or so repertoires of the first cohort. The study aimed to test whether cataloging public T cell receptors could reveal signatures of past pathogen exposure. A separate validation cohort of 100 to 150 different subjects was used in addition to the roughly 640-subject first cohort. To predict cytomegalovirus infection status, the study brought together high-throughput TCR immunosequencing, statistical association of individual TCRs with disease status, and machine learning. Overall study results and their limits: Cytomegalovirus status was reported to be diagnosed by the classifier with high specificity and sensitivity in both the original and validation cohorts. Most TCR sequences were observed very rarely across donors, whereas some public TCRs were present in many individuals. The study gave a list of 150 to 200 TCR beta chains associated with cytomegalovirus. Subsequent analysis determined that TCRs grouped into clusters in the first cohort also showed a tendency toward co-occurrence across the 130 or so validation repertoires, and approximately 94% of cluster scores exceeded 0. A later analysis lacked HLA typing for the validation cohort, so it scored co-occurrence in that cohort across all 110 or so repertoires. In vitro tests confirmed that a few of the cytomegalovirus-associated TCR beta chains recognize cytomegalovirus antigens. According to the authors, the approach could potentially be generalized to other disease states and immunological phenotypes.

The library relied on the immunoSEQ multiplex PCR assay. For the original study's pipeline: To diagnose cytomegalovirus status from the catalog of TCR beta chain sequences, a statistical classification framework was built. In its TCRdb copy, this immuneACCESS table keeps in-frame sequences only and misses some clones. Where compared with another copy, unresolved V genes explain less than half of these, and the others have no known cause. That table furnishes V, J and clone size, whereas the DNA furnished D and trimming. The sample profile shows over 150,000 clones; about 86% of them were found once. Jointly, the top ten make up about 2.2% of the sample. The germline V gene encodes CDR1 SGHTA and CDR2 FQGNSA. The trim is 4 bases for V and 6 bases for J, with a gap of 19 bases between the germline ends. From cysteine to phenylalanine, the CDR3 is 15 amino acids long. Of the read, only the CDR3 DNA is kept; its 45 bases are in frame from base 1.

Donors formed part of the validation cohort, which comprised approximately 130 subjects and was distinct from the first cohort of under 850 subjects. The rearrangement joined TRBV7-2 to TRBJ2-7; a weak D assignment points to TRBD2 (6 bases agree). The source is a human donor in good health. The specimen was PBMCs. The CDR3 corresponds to CASSSRGGAVREQYF. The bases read TGTGCCAGCAGCTCCCGGGGCGGGGCGGTTCGCGAGCAGTACTTC. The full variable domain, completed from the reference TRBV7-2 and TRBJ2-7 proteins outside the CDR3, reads GAGVSQSPSNKVTEKGKDVELRCDPISGHTALYWYRQSLGQGLEFLIYFQGNSAPDKSGLPSDRFSAERTGGSVSTLTIQRTQQEDSAVYLCASSSRGGAVREQYFGPGTRLTVT.